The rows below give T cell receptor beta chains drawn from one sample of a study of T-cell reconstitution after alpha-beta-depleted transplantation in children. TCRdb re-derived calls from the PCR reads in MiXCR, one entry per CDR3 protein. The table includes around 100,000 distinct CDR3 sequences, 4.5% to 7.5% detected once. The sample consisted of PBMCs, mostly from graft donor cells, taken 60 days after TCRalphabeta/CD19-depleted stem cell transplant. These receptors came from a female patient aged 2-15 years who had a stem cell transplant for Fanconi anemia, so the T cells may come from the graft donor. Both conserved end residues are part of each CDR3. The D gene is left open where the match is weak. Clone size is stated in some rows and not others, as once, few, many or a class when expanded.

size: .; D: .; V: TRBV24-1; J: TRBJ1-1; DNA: TGTGCCACCAGCACCCCTCATGACTCGAACACTGAAGCTTTCTTT; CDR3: CATSTPHDSNTEAFF
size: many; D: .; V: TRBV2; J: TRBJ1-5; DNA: TGTGCCAGCACTCTGAGGAGGGCGAATCAGCCCCAGCATTTT; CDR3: CASTLRRANQPQHF
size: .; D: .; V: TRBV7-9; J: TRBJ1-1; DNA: TGTGCCAGCAGCTTAAACTTCCCGTTGGTCTTCACTGAAGCTTTCTTT; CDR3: CASSLNFPLVFTEAFF
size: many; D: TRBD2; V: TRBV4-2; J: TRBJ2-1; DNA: TGTGCCAGCAGCCAAGACCCCCCCGGGCGGGGGGGTTTAAATGAGCAGTTCTTC; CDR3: CASSQDPPGRGGLNEQFF
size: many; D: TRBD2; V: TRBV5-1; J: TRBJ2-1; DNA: TGCGCCAGCAGCTTGGGTCCGACTAGCGGACCTTACAATGAGCAGTTCTTC; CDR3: CASSLGPTSGPYNEQFF
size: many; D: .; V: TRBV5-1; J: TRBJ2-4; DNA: TGCGCCAGCAGCCCGGCTCCCAGGGCCAAAAACATTCAGTACTTC; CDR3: CASSPAPRAKNIQYF
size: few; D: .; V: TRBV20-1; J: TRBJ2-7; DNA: TGCAGTGCGCCAGGGACCATTTACGAGCAGTACTTC; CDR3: CSAPGTIYEQYF
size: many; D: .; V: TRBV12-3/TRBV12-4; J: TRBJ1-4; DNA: TGTGCCAGCAGTTTAGGACAGATCAAAAAACTGTTTTTT; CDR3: CASSLGQIKKLFF
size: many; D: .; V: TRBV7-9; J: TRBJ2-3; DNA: TGTGCCAGCAGCCAGGGGTCGGGGGGCTTGGGCACAGATACGCAGTATTTT; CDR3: CASSQGSGGLGTDTQYF
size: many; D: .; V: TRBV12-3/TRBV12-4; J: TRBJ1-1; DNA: TGTGCCAGCAGTTTTGGGGGACCGGGGGACACTGAAGCTTTCTTT; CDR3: CASSFGGPGDTEAFF
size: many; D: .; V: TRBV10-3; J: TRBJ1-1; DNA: TGTGCCATCACCGGACGGTTGAACACTGAAGCTTTCTTT; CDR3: CAITGRLNTEAFF
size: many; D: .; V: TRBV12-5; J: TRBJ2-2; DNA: TGTGCTAGTGGTTTCACAGGGAACACCGGGGAGCTGTTTTTT; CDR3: CASGFTGNTGELFF
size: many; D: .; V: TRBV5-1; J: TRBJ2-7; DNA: TGCGCCAGCAGCTTGGACAAGGGGGGAGGCCTACGCGAGCAGTACTTC; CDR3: CASSLDKGGGLREQYF
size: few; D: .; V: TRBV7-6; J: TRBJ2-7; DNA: TGTGCCAGCAGCTTAGCGAATAGGGGGGAGCAGTACTTC; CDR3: CASSLANRGEQYF
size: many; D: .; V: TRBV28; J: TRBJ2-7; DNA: TGTGCCACCCGCGTAGGAGGCGATTACGAGCAGTACTTC; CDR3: CATRVGGDYEQYF
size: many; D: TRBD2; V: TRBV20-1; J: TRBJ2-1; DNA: TGCAGTGCTACGAGGACTAGCGGGAGCTCCTACAATGAGCAGTTCTTC; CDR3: CSATRTSGSSYNEQFF
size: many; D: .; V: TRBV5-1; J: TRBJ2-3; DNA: TGCGCCAGCAGCTTGGAAGGGAATACTGTTTGGGGAACAGATACGCAGTATTTT; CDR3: CASSLEGNTVWGTDTQYF
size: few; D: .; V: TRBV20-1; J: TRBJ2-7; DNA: TGCAGTGCTAACTCTATCGGGTGGGACTCCTACGAGCAGTACTTC; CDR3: CSANSIGWDSYEQYF
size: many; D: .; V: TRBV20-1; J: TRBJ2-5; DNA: TGCAGTGCATACGGGACCAGGCTTCGGGAGACCCAGTACTTC; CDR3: CSAYGTRLRETQYF
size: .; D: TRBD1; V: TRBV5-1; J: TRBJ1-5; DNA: TGCGCCAGCAGCGTGCAGGGGGCTCAGCCCCAGCATTTT; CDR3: CASSVQGAQPQHF
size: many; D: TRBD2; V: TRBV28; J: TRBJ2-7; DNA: TGTGCCAGCAGTACAATACTAGCGGGGGTCTCCTACGAGCAGTACTTC; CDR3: CASSTILAGVSYEQYF
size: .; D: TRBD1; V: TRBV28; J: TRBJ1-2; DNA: TGTGCCAGCAGTCCTTTTCCGTCCCGGGACAGGGACGATGGCTACACCTTC; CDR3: CASSPFPSRDRDDGYTF
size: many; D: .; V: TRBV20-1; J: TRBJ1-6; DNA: TGCAGTGCTAGGTACAGGGATAATTCACCCCTCCACTTT; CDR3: CSARYRDNSPLHF
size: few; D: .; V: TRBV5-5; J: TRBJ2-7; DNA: TGTGCCAGCAGTAAGGGCTTTCTTTACGAGCAGTACTTC; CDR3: CASSKGFLYEQYF
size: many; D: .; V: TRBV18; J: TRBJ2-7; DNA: TGTGCCAGCTCACGGGGACCCACCTACGAGCAGTACTTC; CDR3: CASSRGPTYEQYF
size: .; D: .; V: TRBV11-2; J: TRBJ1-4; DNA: TGTGCCAGCAGCTTACGTCAACGAGGCAGTGAAAAACTGTTTTTT; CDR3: CASSLRQRGSEKLFF
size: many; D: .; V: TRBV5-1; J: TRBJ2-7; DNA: TGCGCCAGCAGCTCCAGCGGTGGGCAGTACTTC; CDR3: CASSSSGGQYF
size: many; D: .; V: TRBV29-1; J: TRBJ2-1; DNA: TGCAGCGTGGGCGAGGGATGGGGCAATGAGCAGTTCTTC; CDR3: CSVGEGWGNEQFF
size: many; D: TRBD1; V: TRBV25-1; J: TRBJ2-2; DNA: TGTGCCAGCAGTGAAGAGGGGGCACGGAACACCGGGGAGCTGTTTTTT; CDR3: CASSEEGARNTGELFF
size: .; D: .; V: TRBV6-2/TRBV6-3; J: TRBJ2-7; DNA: TGTGCCAGCAGGAATGTCTACGAGCAGTACTTC; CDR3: CASRNVYEQYF
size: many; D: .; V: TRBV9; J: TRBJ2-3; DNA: TGTGCCAGCAGCGTCCGGTCCGGCACAGATACGCAGTATTTT; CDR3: CASSVRSGTDTQYF
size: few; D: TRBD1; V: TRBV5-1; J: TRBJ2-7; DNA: TGCGCCAGCAGCTTGGGGACAGGCGTGGCGTACGAGCAGTACTTC; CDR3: CASSLGTGVAYEQYF
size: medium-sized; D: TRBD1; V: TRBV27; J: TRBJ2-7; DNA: TGTGCCAGCAGTTCCTCCGGGACAGAAACCTACGAGCAGTACTTC; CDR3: CASSSSGTETYEQYF
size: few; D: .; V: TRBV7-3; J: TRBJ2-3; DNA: TGTGCCAGCAGCTTAACCCCTCTTCAGCGGGCAGATACGCAGTATTTT; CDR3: CASSLTPLQRADTQYF
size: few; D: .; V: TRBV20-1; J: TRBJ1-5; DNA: TGCAGTGCAGAACCCCGGGACAGCAATCAGCCCCAGCATTTT; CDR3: CSAEPRDSNQPQHF
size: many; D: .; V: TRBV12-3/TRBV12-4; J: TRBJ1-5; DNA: TGTGCCAGCAGTTTTTCAGATCAGCCCCAGCATTTT; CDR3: CASSFSDQPQHF
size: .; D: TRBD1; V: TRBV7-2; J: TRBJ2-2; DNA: TGTGCCAGCAGCCCTTACCGGACAGGGACTAACACCGGGGAGCTGTTTTTT; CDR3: CASSPYRTGTNTGELFF
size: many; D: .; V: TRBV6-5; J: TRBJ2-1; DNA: TGTGCCAGCAGTTACTCCAGGTACAATGAGCAGTTCTTC; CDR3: CASSYSRYNEQFF
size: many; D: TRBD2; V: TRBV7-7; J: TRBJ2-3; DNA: TGTGCCAGCAGCTCAGGACTAGCGGGGGAAGGTACGCAGTATTTT; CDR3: CASSSGLAGEGTQYF
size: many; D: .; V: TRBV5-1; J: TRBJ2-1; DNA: TGCGCCAGCAGCTTGTACGCCATAACTTACAATGAGCAGTTCTTC; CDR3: CASSLYAITYNEQFF
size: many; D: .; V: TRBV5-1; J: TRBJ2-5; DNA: TGCGCCAGCAGTTTTTACAGGGAAGCGGAGACCCAGTACTTC; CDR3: CASSFYREAETQYF
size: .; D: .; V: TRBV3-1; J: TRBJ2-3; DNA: TGTGCCAGCAGCGAAGGAGATACGCAGTATTTT; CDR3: CASSEGDTQYF
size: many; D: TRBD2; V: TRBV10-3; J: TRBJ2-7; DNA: TGTGCCATCAGTGAGGTGGGAGGGAGTTACGAGCAGTACTTC; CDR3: CAISEVGGSYEQYF
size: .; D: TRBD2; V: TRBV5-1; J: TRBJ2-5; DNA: TGCGCCAGCAGCTTAAGACTAGCGGGAGTTGAGACCCAGTACTTC; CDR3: CASSLRLAGVETQYF
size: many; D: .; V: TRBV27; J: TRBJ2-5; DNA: TGTGCCAGCAGGGCACAATCTATGGAGACCCAGTACTTC; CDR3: CASRAQSMETQYF